The rows below give T cell receptor beta chains drawn from one sample of a study of blood T cell repertoires in COVID-19. Sequencing used immunoSEQ multiplex PCR; TCRdb keeps in-frame clones, though not all of them. Of about 190,000 clones in the sample, about 88% were seen once. Sequencing was performed on peripheral blood. These receptors originate from a woman in her thirties with active or convalescent COVID-19. Both conserved end residues are part of each CDR3. D genes are given only for firm matches. A row's size may be missing; if present it is once, few, many or a size class.

D gene	clone size	J gene	V gene	CDR3 protein	CDR3 DNA
TRBD1	.	TRBJ1-4	TRBV11-3	CASTGTGGLNEKLFF	TGTGCCAGCACCGGGACAGGGGGCTTGAATGAAAAACTGTTTTTT
.	.	TRBJ2-7	TRBV30	CAWSTGSEYYEQYF	TGTGCCTGGAGTACCGGGAGCGAATACTACGAGCAGTACTTC
TRBD2	once	TRBJ2-3	TRBV7-2	CASSSTSGTGPSTQYF	TGTGCCAGCAGCTCCACTAGCGGGACGGGACCCAGTACGCAGTATTTT
TRBD2	.	TRBJ2-2	TRBV4-2	CASSQRLAGGPDTGELFF	TGTGCCAGCAGCCAGAGACTAGCGGGAGGGCCCGACACCGGGGAGCTGTTTTTT
TRBD1	.	TRBJ1-1	TRBV4-1	CASRTGGAISTEAFF	TGCGCCAGCAGAACAGGGGGCGCGATCTCTACTGAAGCTTTCTTT
.	.	TRBJ1-1	TRBV3-1/TRBV3-2	CASSQDGALTEAFF	TGTGCCAGCAGCCAAGATGGGGCTCTGACTGAAGCTTTCTTT
TRBD1	.	TRBJ2-5	TRBV2	CASRLRDRASGRQETQYF	TGTGCCAGCAGGCTCCGGGACAGGGCCTCAGGGCGGCAAGAGACCCAGTACTTC
TRBD1	.	TRBJ1-2	TRBV2	CASRGDRRTYGYTF	TGTGCCAGCAGAGGGGACAGGAGAACCTATGGCTACACCTTC
TRBD2	.	TRBJ2-5	TRBV7-9	CASSRLAGETQYF	TGTGCCAGCAGTCGACTAGCGGGAGAGACCCAGTACTTC
.	.	TRBJ1-2	TRBV5-6	CASSLGQIPYYGYTF	TGTGCCAGCAGCTTGGGACAGATCCCTTACTATGGCTACACCTTC
.	.	TRBJ1-4	TRBV19	CASSIVRNEKLFF	TGTGCCAGTAGTATCGTCAGGAATGAAAAACTGTTTTTT
.	.	TRBJ2-7	TRBV11-2	CASSGDRSDYEQYF	TGTGCCAGCAGCGGCGACAGGTCCGACTACGAGCAGTACTTC
.	.	TRBJ1-1	TRBV12-3/TRBV12-4	CASSLSNTEAFF	TGTGCCAGCAGTTTAAGCAACACTGAAGCTTTCTTT
.	.	TRBJ1-2	TRBV7-2	CASSLSLYGYTF	TGTGCCAGCAGCTTATCTTTGTATGGCTACACCTTC
.	.	TRBJ1-2	TRBV19	CASILSAGSLYGYTF	TGTGCCAGCATCCTTAGCGCCGGCAGTCTCTATGGCTACACCTTC
.	.	TRBJ2-4	TRBV7-9	CASSSFRAKNIQYF	TGTGCCAGCAGCTCCTTTCGGGCCAAAAACATTCAGTACTTC
TRBD2	.	TRBJ2-7	TRBV28	CASSSPPGGYYEQYF	TGTGCCAGCAGTTCCCCTCCGGGAGGGTACTACGAGCAGTACTTC
.	.	TRBJ1-3	TRBV6-5	CASFLDSYSGNTIYF	TGTGCCAGCTTCCTAGACAGCTACTCTGGAAACACCATATATTTT
TRBD2	.	TRBJ2-1	TRBV6-4	CASSSGTSSEQFF	TGTGCCAGCAGTTCCGGGACTAGCAGTGAGCAGTTCTTC
TRBD2	.	TRBJ2-5	TRBV28	CASSLGGTIGETQYF	TGTGCCAGCAGCTTAGGCGGGACTATCGGAGAGACCCAGTACTTC
TRBD1	.	TRBJ1-2	TRBV30	CAWGQGTGYTF	TGTGCCTGGGGACAGGGCACTGGCTACACCTTC
.	.	TRBJ1-5	TRBV6-1	CASSEVGHQPQHF	TGTGCCAGCAGTGAAGTGGGGCATCAGCCCCAGCATTTT
.	few	TRBJ1-2	TRBV27	CASRPTGTSYGYTF	TGTGCCAGCAGGCCAACCGGGACTTCCTATGGCTACACCTTC
.	.	TRBJ1-1	TRBV30	CAWSVLRYTEAFF	TGTGCCTGGAGTGTACTCCGCTACACTGAAGCTTTCTTT
TRBD2	.	TRBJ2-5	TRBV5-6	CASSLVLAGVETQYF	TGTGCCAGCAGCTTGGTACTAGCGGGGGTAGAGACCCAGTACTTC
.	.	TRBJ2-5	TRBV7-9	CASSLASQETQYF	TGTGCCAGCAGCTTAGCCAGTCAAGAGACCCAGTACTTC
.	.	TRBJ1-2	TRBV14	CASSQVQNYGYTF	TGTGCCAGCAGCCAAGTACAGAACTATGGCTACACCTTC
.	once	TRBJ1-1	TRBV28	CASSFGGNTEAFF	TGTGCCAGCAGTTTTGGCGGGAACACTGAAGCTTTCTTT
.	.	TRBJ2-6	TRBV4-2	CASSQAVILLKGANVLTF	TGTGCCAGCAGCCAAGCCGTGATCCTACTTAAGGGGGCCAACGTCCTGACTTTC
.	.	TRBJ1-5	TRBV5-6	CASSLGVYSNQPQHF	TGTGCCAGCAGCTTGGGAGTTTATAGCAATCAGCCCCAGCATTTT
.	.	TRBJ1-3	TRBV4-1	CASSQERWSGNTIYF	TGCGCCAGCAGCCAAGAAAGGTGGAGTGGAAACACCATATATTTT
TRBD1	.	TRBJ1-6	TRBV10-2	CASSEGGQGRSPLHF	TGCGCCAGCAGTGAAGGGGGCCAGGGCCGTTCACCCCTCCACTTT
TRBD2	few	TRBJ2-7	TRBV5-5	CASSLESGLAGGPYSYEQYF	TGTGCCAGCAGCTTGGAATCCGGACTAGCGGGAGGGCCGTACTCCTACGAGCAGTACTTC
TRBD1	.	TRBJ2-5	TRBV19	CASSISQGSTETQYF	TGTGCCAGTAGTATATCACAGGGGAGTACAGAGACCCAGTACTTC
.	.	TRBJ1-2	TRBV5-1	CASGTEGPNYGYTF	TGCGCCAGCGGCACTGAGGGCCCTAACTATGGCTACACCTTC
.	.	TRBJ1-1	TRBV1	CTSGRQGRGTEAFF	TGCACCAGCGGACGACAGGGTCGGGGCACTGAAGCTTTCTTT
.	.	TRBJ1-2	TRBV3-1/TRBV3-2	CASSRDDRSYYGYTF	TGTGCCAGCAGCCGAGACGACAGGTCTTACTATGGCTACACCTTC
.	.	TRBJ1-2	TRBV18	CASSPQRGEGYTF	TGTGCCAGCTCACCACAAAGGGGCGAAGGCTACACCTTC
TRBD2	.	TRBJ2-1	TRBV29-1	CSVVGGRRSYNEQFF	TGCAGCGTTGTCGGGGGGAGAAGATCCTACAATGAGCAGTTCTTC
.	once	TRBJ1-1	TRBV6-5	CASREDSVNTEAFF	TGTGCCAGCAGGGAGGACAGCGTGAACACTGAAGCTTTCTTT
TRBD1	.	TRBJ2-7	TRBV18	CASSPGQGVGEQYF	TGTGCCAGCTCACCGGGACAGGGGGTCGGTGAGCAGTACTTC